This entry lists 17 T cell receptor beta chains sequenced from one sample in a study of blood T cell repertoires in COVID-19. Assay: immunoSEQ multiplex PCR; the TCRdb copy retains only in-frame clones and omits some. The table includes over 150,000 clones, roughly four fifths detected once. Sequencing was carried out using peripheral blood. The receptor set was obtained from a woman aged 80 or over with acute or convalescent COVID-19.

This clone showed up just once. V gene TRBV6-6 combines with J gene TRBJ1-5; a possible D gene is TRBD1 (5 bases). V shed 4 bases and J shed 4 bases, with 11 bases lying between them. Germline loops: CDR1 MNHNY, CDR2 SVGAGI (reference sequence). CDR3 length: 14 amino acids. The CDR3 loop reads CASSSRQPNQPQHF. The CDR3 bases are TGTGCCAGCAGTTCTCGACAGCCAAATCAGCCCCAGCATTTT.

The chain employs TRBV6-5 and TRBJ1-5; 7 positions agree with TRBD1. CDR1 MNHEY and CDR2 SVGAGI come from the germline V gene. J lost 3 bases, V lost 6 bases, and 5 bases had no gene match. CDR3 length: 14 amino acids. The CDR3 spells CASSSTGNNQPQHF. The CDR3 DNA is TGTGCCAGCAGCTCGACAGGGAACAATCAGCCCCAGCATTTT.

The J gene is TRBJ2-2, the V gene TRBV29-1; 8 nucleotides match TRBD1. Trimming at V came to 6 bases and at J to 3 bases, leaving 12 bases not matched to a gene. Germline assignment: CDR1 SQVTM and CDR2 ANQGSEA. This CDR3 is 16 amino acids long. The chain's CDR3 is CSVRHWGRGHTGELFF. The DNA of the CDR3 is TGCAGCGTGCGCCATTGGGGCAGGGGGCACACCGGGGAGCTGTTTTTT.

The rearrangement joins TRBV24-1 to TRBJ1-2; 8 positions agree with TRBD1. The V and J ends lost 4 bases and 4 bases, in that order; junction bases with no gene match: 16. The CDR3 totals 18 residues. Germline V gives CDR1 KGHDR, CDR2 SFDVKD. CDR3 in DNA: TGTGCCACCAGTGACTCCATGGACAGGGACCACCAGGGCTATGGCTACACCTTC. This gives the protein CATSDSMDRDHQGYGYTF.

The chain carries TRBV11-2 and TRBJ2-7; D is undetermined. The germline V gene has CDR1 SGHAT and CDR2 FQNNGV. Trimming removed 5 bases from V and 7 bases from J, with 12 bases in between. This CDR3 spans 12 amino acids. The CDR3 DNA is TGTGCCAGCAGCCCCCGGTTCTGGGAGCAGTACTTC. It encodes CASSPRFWEQYF.

The chain employs TRBV11-3 and TRBJ2-7, with 11 bases matching TRBD2. The CDR3 covers 14 residues. CDR1 is SGHNT, CDR2 YENEEA, per germline. V lost 4 bases to trimming and J lost 3 bases; unmatched junction nucleotides: 2. CDR3 in amino acids: CASSSGTSGYEQYF. In nucleotides, the CDR3 is TGTGCCAGCAGCTCCGGGACTAGCGGCTACGAGCAGTACTTC.

The gene calls are TRBV18 and TRBJ2-5; D might be TRBD1 (6 bases). CDR1 is KGHSH, CDR2 LQKENI, per germline. V shed 2 bases and J shed 7 bases, with 17 bases lying between them. There are 15 residues in the CDR3. The CDR3 nucleotides are TGTGCCAGCTCACCAGAACAGGGCGCTTTAGGGACCCAGTACTTC. It encodes CASSPEQGALGTQYF.

The chain couples TRBV7-2 to TRBJ1-1; no reliable D call. Germline V gene data show CDR1 as SGHTA and CDR2 as FQGNSA. V lost 5 bases and J lost 11, with 18 bases in between. The CDR3 length is 13 residues. CDR3 nucleotide sequence: TGTGCCAGCAGCGATGACACTCTCGGTAGGGCTTTCTTT. This translates into CASSDDTLGRAFF.

This chain connects TRBV3-1 (or the pseudogene TRBV3-2) to TRBJ2-3; D gene unclear. With 4 bases removed from V and 6 bases from J, the gap between germline ends came to 8 bases. The CDR3 covers 12 residues. Germline values: CDR1 LGHDT, CDR2 YNNKEL (reference sequence). CDR3 amino acids: CASSLLMDTQYF. The DNA of the CDR3 is TGTGCCAGCAGCCTACTTATGGATACGCAGTATTTT.

The V gene is TRBV7-3, the J gene TRBJ2-3; D is undetermined. Trimming removed 2 bases from V and 5 bases from J, with 8 bases in between. The CDR3 consists of 13 residues. The germline CDR1 and CDR2 sequences are SGHTA and FQGTGA. CDR3 nucleotide sequence: TGTGCCAGCAGCTTACAGGTGGGAGATACGCAGTATTTT. This codes for CASSLQVGDTQYF.

This clone has a handful of counts. J is TRBJ1-5 and V is TRBV19, with no clear D. This CDR3 spans 14 amino acids. Germline values: CDR1 LNHDA, CDR2 SQIVND (reference sequence). Trimming removed 3 bases at V and 4 bases at J, with 10 bases between. In DNA, the CDR3 is TGTGCCAGTAGTATTACCCAGTCGAATCAGCCCCAGCATTTT. This translates into CASSITQSNQPQHF.

In its sample, this clone was seen a few times. The V gene is TRBV5-1, the J gene TRBJ2-7; 8 nucleotides line up with TRBD2. The CDR3 is 14 residues long. V was clipped by 5 bases and J by 6 bases; unmatched bases: 10. Germline V gives CDR1 SGHRS, CDR2 YFSETQ. CDR3 DNA sequence: TGCGCCAGCAGGAGTCAGCGGGAGTCTTCCGAGCAGTACTTC. Translation gives CASRSQRESSEQYF.

J is TRBJ1-4 and V is TRBV6-6, with D tentatively TRBD1 (6 bases). Trimming took 2 bases from V and 5 from J, leaving 12 bases between them. This CDR3 contains 15 residues. Germline loops: CDR1 MNHNY, CDR2 SVGAGI (reference sequence). CDR3 sequence: CASSYRVRGNEKLFF. The CDR3 region has the DNA TGTGCCAGCAGTTACAGGGTCAGGGGAAATGAAAAACTGTTTTTT.

This clone was picked up many times. The CDR3 sequence is CASSPFATGWDSLNTEAFF. CDR3 sequence (DNA): TGTGCCAGCTCACCGTTCGCGACGGGATGGGACTCTTTAAACACTGAAGCTTTCTTT. The chain uses TRBV18 and TRBJ1-1; maybe TRBD1 (5 bases). The CDR3 has 19 amino acids. Germline-derived CDR1 and CDR2 are KGHSH and LQKENI. Deletions cut 3 bases from V and 2 bases from J, with 25 bases between.

V gene TRBV3-1 (or the pseudogene TRBV3-2) combines with J gene TRBJ1-2; 12 nucleotides agree with TRBD1. The CDR3 runs 15 residues. Per the germline V gene, CDR1 is LGHDT and CDR2 is YNNKEL (reference sequence). With 4 bases clipped from V and 4 bases from J, the junction kept 4 bases outside the gene matches. In DNA form, the CDR3 reads TGTGCCAGCAGCCCGGGGACAGGGGGCGGCTATGGCTACACCTTC. It is translated as CASSPGTGGGYGYTF.

This chain joins TRBV5-1 and TRBJ1-1; D is possibly TRBD1 (6 bases). The CDR3 length is 15 residues. Deletions cut 5 bases from V and 6 bases from J, with 20 bases between. Germline values: CDR1 SGHRS, CDR2 YFSETQ. CDR3 nucleotide sequence: TGCGCCAGCAGGCATTCCGAGGGGGTTGGGGCTGAAGCTTTCTTT. Protein product: CASRHSEGVGAEAFF.

This chain links TRBV3-1 (or the pseudogene TRBV3-2) with TRBJ1-4; TRBD1 is a possible D gene (5 bases). V was pared by 1 base and J by 7 bases, with 13 bases between. The CDR3 loop spans 15 amino acids. Germline CDR1 and CDR2: LGHDT and YNNKEL (reference sequence). The CDR3 DNA sequence: TGTGCCAGCAGCCAAGTTTCAGGGAGGGGTGAAAAACTGTTTTTT. Its translation: CASSQVSGRGEKLFF.